Below, 19 T cell receptor beta chains from the same sample are listed, as sequenced in a study of blood T cell repertoires in COVID-19. The repertoire was sequenced with immunoSEQ multiplex PCR; TCRdb's copy has only in-frame clones and lacks some. The data hold approximately 70,000 clones, with roughly 91% observed a single time. Sequencing was carried out using peripheral blood. The receptors originated from a man aged 35-49 years with COVID-19, enrolled during active disease.

This chain connects TRBV5-1 to TRBJ2-6; D gene unclear. The germline V gene has CDR1 SGHRS and CDR2 YFSETQ. Between the trimmed V and J ends, which lost 1 base and 4 bases, there was a span of 12 bases. CDR3 length equals 16 residues. The CDR3 DNA is TGCGCCAGCAGCTTGCCACGGGTTGTGGGGGCCAACGTCCTGACTTTC. It yields the protein CASSLPRVVGANVLTF.

This clone was picked up one time. The chain uses TRBV2 and TRBJ2-2; 7 bases line up with TRBD2. The germline V gene encodes CDR1 SNHLY and CDR2 FYNNEI. The CDR3 runs to 17 residues. Unmatched junction bases numbered 8, after V lost 4 bases and J lost 0 bases. The CDR3: CASSARGGPPNTGELFF. The CDR3 nucleotides are TGTGCCAGCAGTGCCCGCGGGGGACCCCCGAACACCGGGGAGCTGTTTTTT.

The chain joins TRBV3-1 (or the pseudogene TRBV3-2) to TRBJ2-5; 8 bases are shared with TRBD1. The CDR3 is made up of 16 amino acids. J lost 5 bases, V lost 5 bases, and 13 bases had no gene match. Germline-derived CDR1 and CDR2 are LGHDT and YNNKEL (reference sequence). The CDR3 protein is CASSLRQGYEHETQYF. In DNA, the CDR3 is TGTGCCAGCAGCTTACGACAGGGGTATGAGCATGAGACCCAGTACTTC.

The chain links TRBV19 to TRBJ1-5; no clear D. CDR3 length: 13 amino acids. Trimming stripped 0 bases from V and 7 bases from J, with 7 bases between. Germline V lookup: CDR1 LNHDA, CDR2 SQIVND (reference sequence). Written as DNA, the CDR3 is TGTGCCAGTAGTATAGATGTGGAGCAGCCCCAGCATTTT. Encoded protein: CASSIDVEQPQHF.

The CDR3 DNA reads TGTGCCAGCAGCCAGTTAAACAATGAGCAGTTCTTC. It is translated as CASSQLNNEQFF. The genes are TRBV3-1 (or the pseudogene TRBV3-2) and TRBJ2-1; D call uncertain. The CDR3 is made up of 12 amino acids. Germline V gene data show CDR1 as LGHDT and CDR2 as YNNKEL (reference sequence). V dropped 3 bases and J dropped 5 bases, with 5 bases sitting between them.

The chain is built from TRBV5-1 and TRBJ2-3; 13 positions agree with TRBD2. This CDR3 comprises 15 residues. The germline V gene encodes CDR1 SGHRS and CDR2 YFSETQ. J lost 11 bases, V lost 2 bases, and 8 bases had no gene match. The CDR3 nucleotides are TGCGCCAGCAGCTTTGGGACTAGCGGGGAAACTGGGCAGTATTTT. It translates to CASSFGTSGETGQYF.

The chain has TRBV7-9 and TRBJ1-4, with D possibly matching TRBD1 (5 bases). The CDR3 runs 15 residues. Germline V CDR1 and CDR2: SEHNR, FQNEAQ (reference sequence). Trimming removed 5 bases from V and 6 bases from J, with 16 bases in between. In DNA, the CDR3 is TGTGCCAGCAGCGCCAGTATGCCAGGGCATGAAAAACTGTTTTTT. Residues: CASSASMPGHEKLFF.

The rearrangement joins TRBV11-2 to TRBJ1-3; D not resolved. Germline CDR1 reads SGHAT; CDR2 reads FQNNGV. V gave up 0 bases and J gave up 0 bases, with 9 bases separating them. There are 16 residues in the CDR3. In DNA form, the CDR3 reads TGTGCCAGCAGCTTAGACCTCCGGAGCTCTGGAAACACCATATATTTT. Amino acids: CASSLDLRSSGNTIYF.

This rearrangement joins TRBV27 to TRBJ2-7, with 9 bases that match TRBD2. V lost 3 bases to trimming and J lost 2 bases; unmatched junction nucleotides: 5. The length of the CDR3 is 15 residues. Germline V gene lookup returns CDR1 MNHEY and CDR2 SMNVEV (reference sequence). The CDR3 region has the DNA TGTGCCAGCAGTTTCACGGCGGGGGGGCCCTACGAGCAGTACTTC. This sequence encodes CASSFTAGGPYEQYF.

V usage is TRBV6-2 or TRBV6-3 and J usage is TRBJ2-3, with 7 bases identical to TRBD2. Per germline, CDR1 MNHEY and CDR2 SVGEGT. The ends lost 3 bases at V and 2 bases at J; junction bases unmatched: 5. This CDR3 region has 15 residues. The CDR3 bases are TGTGCCAGCAGTTATTGGCGGGGGAACACAGATACGCAGTATTTT. This gives the protein CASSYWRGNTDTQYF.

This clone was observed once. This chain connects TRBV30 to TRBJ1-1, with D perhaps matching TRBD1 (5 bases). Looked up from germline, CDR1 is GTSNPN and CDR2 is SVGIG (reference sequence). V lost 4 bases, J lost 5 bases, and 14 bases lay in between. CDR3 size: 13 residues. CDR3 DNA sequence: TGTGCCTGGACACAGGAGGGGAGAACTGAAGCTTTCTTT. It codes for CAWTQEGRTEAFF.

The V call is TRBV6-4, the J call TRBJ1-2, with D possibly matching TRBD1 (6 bases). V was trimmed by 6 bases and J by 8 bases, leaving 16 bases between them. This CDR3 region has 13 residues. Per the germline V gene, CDR1 is MRHNA and CDR2 is SNTAGT. The CDR3 region is CASSTNSGDGYTF. The CDR3 DNA follows: TGTGCCAGCAGCACAAACTCAGGGGACGGCTACACCTTC.

V is TRBV28 and J is TRBJ2-3, with 7 bases matching TRBD1. With V trimmed by 6 bases and J by 5 bases, 11 bases remained unmatched. This CDR3 has 15 residues. In germline, CDR1 is MDHEN, CDR2 SYDVKM. CDR3 sequence: CASSIQGVLIDTQYF. The DNA for the CDR3 is TGTGCCAGCAGCATCCAGGGGGTTTTAATAGATACGCAGTATTTT. The full variable domain, rest sourced from reference TRBV28 and TRBJ2-3, is DVKVTQSSRYLVKRTGEKVFLECVQDMDHENMFWYRQDPGLGLRLIYFSYDVKMKEKGDIPEGYSVSREKKERFSLILESASTNQTSMYLCASSIQGVLIDTQYFGPGTRLTVL.

V gene TRBV4-1 combines with J gene TRBJ2-7, with a weak D call TRBD1 (5 bases). This CDR3 has 14 residues. The germline CDR1 and CDR2 sequences are MGHRA and YSYEKL. Trimming pared 0 bases from V and 3 bases from J, leaving 9 bases between. In nucleotides, the CDR3 is TGCGCCAGCAGCCAAGAAGTAAGGGGCTACGAGCAGTACTTC. This gives the protein CASSQEVRGYEQYF.

The chain carries TRBV30 and TRBJ2-6; D perhaps matches TRBD1 (5 bases). CDR1 and CDR2 (germline): GTSNPN, SVGIG (reference sequence). V dropped 5 bases and J dropped 0 bases, with 14 bases sitting between them. This CDR3 is built from 16 residues. The chain's CDR3 is CAWGFPGNSGANVLTF. The CDR3 coding sequence is TGTGCCTGGGGTTTTCCAGGGAACTCTGGGGCCAACGTCCTGACTTTC.

The chain links TRBV18 to TRBJ2-1; a weak D match, TRBD1 (6 bases). The CDR3 covers 15 residues. V lost 3 bases to trimming and J lost 5 bases, with 14 bases between them. Germline assignment: CDR1 KGHSH and CDR2 LQKENI. The CDR3 DNA follows: TGTGCCAGCTCACCGGCCATCAGGGGAGACAATGAGCAGTTCTTC. Its protein is CASSPAIRGDNEQFF.

The chain links TRBV7-9 to TRBJ1-2, with no clear D. Germline values: CDR1 SEHNR, CDR2 FQNEAQ (reference sequence). V lost 6 bases and J 4 bases, leaving 9 bases between the germline ends. The CDR3 is made up of 12 amino acids. The CDR3 is CASSSVSYGYTF. Written as DNA, the CDR3 is TGTGCCAGCAGTTCCGTCTCCTATGGCTACACCTTC. Full variable domain (rest looked up from reference TRBV7-9 and TRBJ1-2): DTGVSQNPRHKITKRGQNVTFRCDPISEHNRLYWYRQTLGQGPEFLTYFQNEAQLEKSRLLSDRFSAERPKGSFSTLEIQRTEQGDSAMYLCASSSVSYGYTFGSGTRLTVV.

This clone was seen more than once but under ten times. The genes are TRBV19 and TRBJ1-6; 8 positions match TRBD1. The CDR3 runs 14 residues. Germline CDR1 LNHDA, CDR2 SQIVND (reference sequence). The J segment lost 5 bases and the V segment lost 10 bases, leaving 7 bases of the junction unmatched. In DNA form, the CDR3 reads TGTGCCACCACCCAACAGGGGGATAATTCACCCCTCCACTTT. Translated, it gives CATTQQGDNSPLHF.

The chain uses TRBV28 and TRBJ1-1, with 7 bases lining up with TRBD1. The germline V gene has CDR1 MDHEN and CDR2 SYDVKM. The J segment lost 6 bases and the V segment lost 5 bases, leaving 6 bases of the junction unmatched. The CDR3 is made up of 13 amino acids. CDR3 in DNA: TGTGCCAGCAGTACAGACAGGGAGGCTGAAGCTTTCTTT. This encodes CASSTDREAEAFF.